This T cell receptor (beta chain) comes out of a study of CD8+CD57+ T cells in acquired aplastic anemia. Points from the study as a whole: Roughly 28 was the count of CD8+ CDR3 sequences that patients shared with controls.

Worth noting for this clonotype: Its target is not known.

The trim removed 5 bases at V and 5 bases at J, leaving 9 bases unmatched. Germline lookup yields CDR1 DFQATT and CDR2 SNEGSKA (reference sequence). The CDR3 has 15 amino acids. Using genomic DNA as the template, TCR beta VDJ and CDR3 profiling was carried out. TCRdb itself ran the reads through MiXCR, one entry per CDR3 protein. Seen here are roughly 180,000 distinct CDR3 sequences, 55% to 70% observed once, and the top ten hold around 46%. This TCR was sampled from a human donor with severe aplastic anemia or a healthy control (not recorded which). Source material: sorted CD4+, CD8+, or CD8+CD57+ T cells (not recorded which) from PBMCs. V and J are TRBV20-1 and TRBJ2-3, with 11 bases lining up with TRBD2. DNA for the CDR3: TGCAGTGCTGGGACTAGCGGAACATGGGGAGATACGCAGTATTTT. Translation: CSAGTSGTWGDTQYF.